This is a list of T cell receptor beta chains from one sample in a study of blood T cell repertoires in COVID-19. Data came from immunoSEQ multiplex PCR; TCRdb stores just in-frame clones and leaves some out. The profile shows roughly 300,000 clones, around 86% of them singletons. Material for sequencing was peripheral blood. The receptors derive from a woman aged 60-75 years with active or convalescent COVID-19. CDR3s include the opening cysteine and the closing phenylalanine or tryptophan. The D gene is left open where the match is weak. Clone size is given for some rows only: seen once, a few or many times, or a class if the clone is expanded.

.,TRBV19,.,TRBJ2-6,TGTGCCAGTAGTATTGGGAGAATCCGCTCTGGGGCCAACGTCCTGACTTTC,CASSIGRIRSGANVLTF
few,TRBV11-2,.,TRBJ1-2,TGTGCCAGCAGCCCAGGGTTGGGCTACACCTTC,CASSPGLGYTF
.,TRBV4-3,TRBD2,TRBJ2-3,TGCGCCAGCAGCCAAGAAAGGGGGGCTAGCGGGGGTCTAGATACGCAGTATTTT,CASSQERGASGGLDTQYF
medium-sized,TRBV6-6,TRBD1,TRBJ1-3,TGTGCCAGCAGGGACGGACAGGGGATTTCCGGAAACACCATATATTTT,CASRDGQGISGNTIYF
once,TRBV6-6,.,TRBJ2-7,TGTGCCAGCACCCCACCGAGCTCCTACGAGCAGTACTTC,CASTPPSSYEQYF
once,TRBV21-1,.,TRBJ1-1,TGTGCCAGCAGCTCCGACAGGATAAACACTGAAGCTTTCTTT,CASSSDRINTEAFF
.,TRBV3-1/TRBV3-2,TRBD2,TRBJ2-1,TGTGCCAGCAGCCAAGCGCGGGGGGGCCGGACCGAGCAGGAGCAGTTCTTC,CASSQARGGRTEQEQFF
.,TRBV3-1/TRBV3-2,TRBD1,TRBJ2-7,TGTGCCAGCAGCCAAGGGTGGACAGGGGTCCACGAGCAGTACTTC,CASSQGWTGVHEQYF
.,TRBV2,.,TRBJ1-4,TGTGCCAGCAGCCCCGGGGGGGCGTCAATTGAAAAACTGTTTTTT,CASSPGGASIEKLFF
.,TRBV15,TRBD1,TRBJ1-3,TGTGCCACCAGCAGAGATCATCAGGGGGCGTTCTCTGGAAACACCATATATTTT,CATSRDHQGAFSGNTIYF
.,TRBV27,TRBD1,TRBJ1-4,TGTGCCAGCAGTCCATACCGGGACAGCTTATATGAAAAACTGTTTTTT,CASSPYRDSLYEKLFF
.,TRBV19,TRBD2,TRBJ2-4,TGTGCCAGTAGTATGGGGGGGGTAGGTAACATTCAGTACTTC,CASSMGGVGNIQYF
.,TRBV7-2,.,TRBJ1-6,TGTGCCAGCTTTAGCTTGTGGGGCCCTAATTCACCCCTCCACTTT,CASFSLWGPNSPLHF
.,TRBV6-6,.,TRBJ1-1,TGTGCCAGCAGTTACTTCAGGGATGGAAGCACTGAAGCTTTCTTT,CASSYFRDGSTEAFF
.,TRBV29-1,TRBD1,TRBJ1-2,TGCAGCGTAGCAGGACAGGGGGCCTCCTATGGCTACACCTTC,CSVAGQGASYGYTF
.,TRBV7-2,.,TRBJ2-1,TGTGCCAGCAGCTTTTACCTACCGGACAATGAGCAGTTCTTC,CASSFYLPDNEQFF
few,TRBV12-3/TRBV12-4,.,TRBJ2-7,TGTGCCAGCAGTTTTCACAGTATCTACGAGCAGTACTTC,CASSFHSIYEQYF
once,TRBV27,.,TRBJ2-3,TGTGCCAGCAGTTTCCACCGCCGACTAGGGGCGACGCAGTATTTT,CASSFHRRLGATQYF
once,TRBV5-6,.,TRBJ2-7,TGTGCCAGCAGGGTGGGCTGGCATAGCTACGAGCAGTACTTC,CASRVGWHSYEQYF
.,TRBV9,TRBD2,TRBJ2-5,TGTGCCAGCAGCGTTTTAGCGGGGGCCGAAGAGACCCAGTACTTC,CASSVLAGAEETQYF
.,TRBV7-6,TRBD2,TRBJ2-5,TGTGCCAGCAGCTTAGGACTAGCGGTTGAGACCCAGTACTTC,CASSLGLAVETQYF
.,TRBV6-5,TRBD1,TRBJ1-2,TGTGCCAGCGATTCGGGACAGAATAACTATGGCTACACCTTC,CASDSGQNNYGYTF
.,TRBV15,TRBD2,TRBJ2-1,TGTGCCACCAGCAGAGATCAGGGACTAGCGTCGAACCGCGAGCAGTTCTTC,CATSRDQGLASNREQFF
.,TRBV9,TRBD2,TRBJ2-2,TGTGCCAGCAGCGTAGCTAGCGGTCGCACCGGGGAGCTGTTTTTT,CASSVASGRTGELFF
.,TRBV19,.,TRBJ1-2,TGTGCCAGTAGTATGGGCGCAGGGCTCGGCTATGGCTACACCTTC,CASSMGAGLGYGYTF
few,TRBV29-1,.,TRBJ1-5,TGCAGCGTTGTTCTGGCAGGGGTCAATCAGCCCCAGCATTTT,CSVVLAGVNQPQHF
.,TRBV27,.,TRBJ1-3,TGTGCCAGCAGTTTGAGTCATGGAAACACCATATATTTT,CASSLSHGNTIYF
.,TRBV7-3,.,TRBJ1-3,TGTGCCAGCAGCGACAGTCGGCAACCTGGAAACACCATATATTTT,CASSDSRQPGNTIYF
.,TRBV19,.,TRBJ1-5,TGTGCCAGCGAGTTGGAGAGGATCAATCAGCCCCAGCATTTT,CASELERINQPQHF
few,TRBV19,TRBD1,TRBJ1-2,TGTGCCAGTAGCCCCCCCGACAGGGGCTATGGCTACACCTTC,CASSPPDRGYGYTF
.,TRBV7-2,TRBD2,TRBJ2-7,TGTGCCAGCAGCTTAGTAACTAGTAGCGGGGGGGGCCCCTACGAGCAGTACTTC,CASSLVTSSGGGPYEQYF
.,TRBV7-9,.,TRBJ1-1,TGTGCCAGCAGCTTAGCGCAGGGGCGCGGTGTTGCTTTCTTT,CASSLAQGRGVAFF
many,TRBV4-2,.,TRBJ1-6,TGTGCCAGCAGCCAAGATGGAGGACTTAATTCACCCCTCCACTTT,CASSQDGGLNSPLHF
.,TRBV7-9,TRBD2,TRBJ2-5,TGTGCCAGCAGCTTAAGGCTCGGGGGGAGAGAAGAGACCCAGTACTTC,CASSLRLGGREETQYF
.,TRBV7-9,.,TRBJ1-1,TGTGCCAGCAGCCCTCGAGGGACTGAAGCTTTCTTT,CASSPRGTEAFF
.,TRBV27,.,TRBJ2-7,TGTGCCAGCAGGAGCATAATAAGCTCCTACGAGCAGTACTTC,CASRSIISSYEQYF
.,TRBV5-6,TRBD1,TRBJ1-6,TGTGCCAGCAGCTCATTACAGGGGAATTCACCCCTCCACTTT,CASSSLQGNSPLHF
.,TRBV12-3/TRBV12-4,.,TRBJ2-7,TGTGCCAGCAGCGCGACTTGGCGTGAGCAGTACTTC,CASSATWREQYF
.,TRBV7-3,.,TRBJ2-1,TGTGCCAGCAGCTTAATAGGGGGAGCCTACAATGAGCAGTTCTTC,CASSLIGGAYNEQFF
.,TRBV6-4,TRBD2,TRBJ2-1,TGTGCCAGCAGTGCGTTTGGACTAGCGGGAAGTAATGAGCAGTTCTTC,CASSAFGLAGSNEQFF
.,TRBV11-2,TRBD1,TRBJ2-7,TGTGCCAGCAGCTTAGCCCCGTGGACAGGTTTCCTTTTC,CASSLAPWTGFLF
few,TRBV6-5,.,TRBJ1-2,TGTGCCAGCAGCCCAGGGCAGGGGATACGAGGCTACACCTTC,CASSPGQGIRGYTF
.,TRBV7-9,.,TRBJ2-7,TGTGCCAGCAGCCCAACGGGACACCGATCCTACGAGCAGTACTTC,CASSPTGHRSYEQYF
once,TRBV11-2,.,TRBJ1-2,TGTGCCAGCAGCTTAGTACGGGGGGCAGGTGGCTACACCTTC,CASSLVRGAGGYTF